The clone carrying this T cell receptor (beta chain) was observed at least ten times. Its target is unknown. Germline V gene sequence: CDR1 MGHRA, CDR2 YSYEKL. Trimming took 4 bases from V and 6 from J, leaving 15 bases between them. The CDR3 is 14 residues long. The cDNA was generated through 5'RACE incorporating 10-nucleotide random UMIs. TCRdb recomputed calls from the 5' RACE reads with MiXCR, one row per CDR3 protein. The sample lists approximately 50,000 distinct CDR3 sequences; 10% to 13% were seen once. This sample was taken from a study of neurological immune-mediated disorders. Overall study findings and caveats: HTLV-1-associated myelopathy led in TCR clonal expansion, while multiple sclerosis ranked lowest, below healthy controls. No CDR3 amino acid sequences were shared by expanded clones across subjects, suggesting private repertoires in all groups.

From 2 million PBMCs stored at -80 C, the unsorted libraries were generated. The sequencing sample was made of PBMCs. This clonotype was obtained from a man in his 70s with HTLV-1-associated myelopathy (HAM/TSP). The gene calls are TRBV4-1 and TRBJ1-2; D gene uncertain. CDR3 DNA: TGCGCCAGCAGCCCGGGAGGTTGGAGGGATGGCTACACCTTC. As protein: CASSPGGWRDGYTF.